This passage covers 25 T cell receptor beta chains from one sample sequenced in a study of Ad26.COV2.S vaccination and SARS-CoV-2 variants. The assay was immunoSEQ multiplex PCR, and TCRdb's table has in-frame clones only and misses some. The data show approximately 450,000 clones, 80% to 95% seen once. Treatment: roughly 20 received Ad26.COV2.S at low or high dose, single or two shots; several received placebo; per-sample allocation not given. Samples were taken on day 63 after the first vaccine or placebo injection. The input for sequencing was peripheral blood, taken in a trial of Ad26.COV2.S vaccine versus placebo. These receptors all come from a person aged 18-65 years who received the Ad26.COV2.S COVID-19 vaccine or a placebo.

CDR3 in amino acids: CATSEVSPVEGAMDEQYF. The CDR3 DNA reads as TGTGCCACCAGCGAAGTTTCCCCGGTTGAGGGTGCGATGGACGAGCAGTACTTC. V is TRBV15 and J is TRBJ2-7; D perhaps matches TRBD2 (5 bases). The CDR3 loop spans 18 amino acids. V lost 5 bases to trimming and J lost 5 bases, with 28 bases between them. Germline V CDR1 and CDR2: LNHNV, YYDKDF (reference sequence).

The gene calls are TRBV7-3 and TRBJ2-2, with no clear D. Deletions cut 2 bases from V and 5 bases from J, with 6 bases between. CDR3 length equals 13 residues. The V gene's germline CDR1 is SGHTA and CDR2 FQGTGA. The DNA for the CDR3 is TGTGCCAGCAGCTTACAAGTGACCGGGGAGCTGTTTTTT. Its translation: CASSLQVTGELFF.

The V gene is TRBV2, the J gene TRBJ2-7, with 7 bases matching TRBD1. CDR1 and CDR2 from the germline V gene are SNHLY and FYNNEI. This CDR3 comprises 13 residues. The trim removed 4 bases at V and 2 bases at J, leaving 2 bases unmatched. Written as DNA, the CDR3 is TGTGCCAGCAGTGGACAGGGAACCTACGAGCAGTACTTC. It codes for CASSGQGTYEQYF.

In its sample, this clone was seen many times. V usage is TRBV4-3 and J usage is TRBJ2-7, with 10 bases identical to TRBD2. From germline, CDR1 is LGHNA and CDR2 YSLEER. This CDR3 has 16 amino acids. With 0 bases clipped from V and 0 bases from J, the junction kept 2 bases outside the gene matches. In DNA form, the CDR3 reads TGCGCCAGCAGCCAAGATTGGACTAGCGGCTCCTACGAGCAGTACTTC. This gives the protein CASSQDWTSGSYEQYF.

The chain employs TRBV5-4 and TRBJ2-7, with 7 positions matching TRBD2. Trimming removed 4 bases from V and 3 bases from J; junction bases left unmatched: 4. In germline, CDR1 is SGHNT, CDR2 YYREEE (reference sequence). The CDR3 consists of 13 residues. CDR3 in DNA: TGTGCCAGCAGCCGAGGGGACTACTACGAGCAGTACTTC. This gives the protein CASSRGDYYEQYF.

This clone was detected a few times. The gene calls are TRBV28 and TRBJ1-5; D is undetermined. This CDR3 has 14 amino acids. The germline V and J ends were trimmed by 7 bases and 4 bases, with 14 bases remaining between them. Germline CDR1 and CDR2: MDHEN and SYDVKM. CDR3 nucleotide sequence: TGTGCCAGCACCGTGAGAGGCTTAAATCAGCCCCAGCATTTT. Protein sequence: CASTVRGLNQPQHF.

The chain recombines TRBV27 with TRBJ1-5, with unresolved D. This CDR3 has 15 residues. Germline CDR1 is MNHEY and CDR2 is SMNVEV (reference sequence). V lost 4 bases to trimming and J lost 0 bases, with 10 bases between them. The CDR3 nucleotides are TGTGCCAGCAGTTCTCGCCAATATAGCAATCAGCCCCAGCATTTT. Translation: CASSSRQYSNQPQHF.

The chain joins TRBV19 to TRBJ2-2; TRBD2 agrees at 9 bases. Losses at the gene ends were 3 bases for V and 6 bases for J; bases not matched to a gene: 5. The CDR3 runs to 15 residues. Germline V gene sequence: CDR1 LNHDA, CDR2 SQIVND (reference sequence). CDR3 nucleotides: TGTGCCAGTAGTATGGGACTAGCTCGGGCCGGGGAGCTGTTTTTT. This sequence encodes CASSMGLARAGELFF.

The chain recombines TRBV4-3 with TRBJ2-7, with a tentative D call TRBD1 (5 bases). From germline, CDR1 is LGHNA and CDR2 YSLEER. Trimming took 1 base from V and 2 from J, leaving 12 bases between them. The CDR3 spans 15 residues. The CDR3 region is CASSQAAGPAYEQYF. The CDR3 region has the DNA TGCGCCAGCAGCCAAGCCGCAGGGCCAGCCTACGAGCAGTACTTC.

This chain uses TRBV27 with TRBJ1-5; D unresolved. The V end was cut by 0 bases, the J end by 6 bases, with 6 bases between. Germline V gives CDR1 MNHEY, CDR2 SMNVEV (reference sequence). This CDR3 region has 13 residues. The CDR3 DNA follows: TGTGCCAGCAGTTTATCCCCCAGTCAGCCCCAGCATTTT. This sequence encodes CASSLSPSQPQHF.

This chain joins TRBV29-1 and TRBJ2-7, with 7 bases aligning to TRBD1. There are 13 residues in the CDR3. Losses at the gene ends were 7 bases for V and 3 bases for J; bases not matched to a gene: 9. CDR1 SQVTM and CDR2 ANQGSEA come from the germline V gene. The CDR3 loop is CSALTGRGYEQYF. The CDR3 DNA is TGCAGCGCCCTGACAGGGCGAGGCTACGAGCAGTACTTC.

The chain has TRBV5-1 and TRBJ1-1; a possible D gene is TRBD1 (5 bases). The ends were cut back, 5 bases at V and 1 base at J, with 15 bases in the middle. The CDR3 is made up of 15 amino acids. CDR1 is SGHRS, CDR2 YFSETQ, per germline. CDR3 loop: CASRLPLGRNTEAFF. Here the CDR3 DNA reads TGCGCCAGCAGACTCCCCTTGGGACGGAACACTGAAGCTTTCTTT.

The chain employs TRBV21-1 and TRBJ2-7; TRBD2, the D gene given by the table, was not confirmed from the DNA. TRBV21-1 is tagged as a pseudogene. The CDR3 is 19 residues long. The CDR3 nucleotides read TGTGCCAGCACCCGATCGAAATCCCGGGAAACCCCTCTTGGGAACGAGCAGTACTTC. Amino acids: CASTRSKSRETPLGNEQYF.

The rearrangement links TRBV28 to TRBJ2-6; a weak D match, TRBD1 (5 bases). The CDR3 has 14 residues. With 6 bases removed from V and 0 bases from J, the gap between germline ends came to 6 bases. The V gene's germline CDR1 is MDHEN and CDR2 SYDVKM. The CDR3, as DNA: TGTGCCAGCAGGACAGCCTCTGGGGCCAACGTCCTGACTTTC. Protein product: CASRTASGANVLTF.

This chain uses TRBV2 with TRBJ2-3; TRBD2 might be the D (5 bases). Germline V lookup: CDR1 SNHLY, CDR2 FYNNEI. V shed 7 bases and J shed 0 bases, with 14 bases lying between them. The CDR3 covers 15 residues. CDR3 nucleotide sequence: TGTGCCAGCATGTCCAGCGGTATAAGCACAGATACGCAGTATTTT. Amino acids: CASMSSGISTDTQYF.

V gene TRBV10-1 combines with J gene TRBJ1-2; the match to TRBD1 covers 10 bases. Germline V lookup: CDR1 WNHNN, CDR2 SYGVQD (reference sequence). The CDR3 consists of 14 residues. The V segment lost 2 bases and the J segment 12 bases; nucleotides outside the gene matches: 9. DNA of the CDR3: TGCGCCAGCAGTGAGGAAGGACAGGGGGTTTGTAACACCTTC. Residues: CASSEEGQGVCNTF.

The CDR3 DNA is TGTGCCTGGAGTGGTACTAGCGGTGCCACAGATACGCAGTATTTT. This encodes CAWSGTSGATDTQYF. The chain has TRBV30 and TRBJ2-3; TRBD2 aligns across 8 bases. Per germline, CDR1 GTSNPN and CDR2 SVGIG (reference sequence). Trimming took 1 base from V and 2 from J; bases not matched to a gene: 5. CDR3 length: 15 amino acids.

The chain joins TRBV2 to TRBJ2-7; 8 bases map to TRBD2. This CDR3 has 12 residues. V lost 8 bases and J lost 3; bases outside the gene matches: 3. Germline loops: CDR1 SNHLY, CDR2 FYNNEI. The CDR3: CASRSGGYEQYF. For the CDR3, the DNA is TGTGCCAGCCGGAGCGGGGGCTACGAGCAGTACTTC.

As regards this clone: The same CDR3 also results from other DNA sequences found in this sample. The rearrangement links TRBV10-3 to TRBJ2-7; D ambiguous. CDR3 length equals 12 residues. From germline, CDR1 is ENHRY and CDR2 SYGVKD. The ends were cut back, 1 base at V and 5 bases at J, with 6 bases in the middle. The CDR3 DNA reads TGTGCCATCAGTGAGTATAGGGACGAGCAGTACTTC. This translates into CAISEYRDEQYF.

The gene calls are TRBV2 and TRBJ2-7; D is ambiguous. The germline gives CDR1 SNHLY, CDR2 FYNNEI. The V end was cut by 10 bases, the J end by 0 bases, with 7 bases between. This CDR3 is built from 11 residues. CDR3 residues: CATLSSYEQYF. The DNA for the CDR3 is TGTGCCACCCTGAGCTCCTACGAGCAGTACTTC.

This chain connects TRBV7-2 to TRBJ2-7, with 9 bases lining up with TRBD2. Germline-derived CDR1 and CDR2 are SGHTA and FQGNSA. V shed 5 bases and J 0 bases; nucleotides not matched to a gene: 5. The CDR3 totals 15 residues. DNA for the CDR3: TGTGCCAGCAGCCGTAGCGGGAGTTACTCCTACGAGCAGTACTTC. Translating it yields CASSRSGSYSYEQYF.

V gene TRBV30 combines with J gene TRBJ2-5; possibly TRBD1 for D (5 bases). Looked up from germline, CDR1 is GTSNPN and CDR2 is SVGIG (reference sequence). The CDR3 loop spans 11 amino acids. Trimming stripped 4 bases from V and 5 bases from J, with 8 bases between. The DNA of the CDR3 is TGTGCCTGGACAGGGTTGGAGACCCAGTACTTC. Translating it yields CAWTGLETQYF.

The chain carries TRBV6-5 and TRBJ1-2; TRBD1 might be the D (5 bases). V gave up 10 bases and J gave up 8 bases, with 14 bases separating them. This CDR3 is 11 amino acids long. Germline CDR1 MNHEY, CDR2 SVGAGI. As DNA, the CDR3 is TGTGCCACCCGCCGGGACGTAGGCTACACCTTC. Translation: CATRRDVGYTF.

The rearrangement links TRBV5-4 to TRBJ2-1; weak D call: TRBD2 (7 bases). The length of the CDR3 is 16 residues. V was trimmed by 1 base and J by 3 bases, leaving 14 bases between them. CDR1 SGHNT and CDR2 YYREEE come from the germline V gene (reference sequence). CDR3 nucleotides: TGTGCCAGCAGCTTGAACGGGGGGCTGGTCTACAATGAGCAGTTCTTC. It is translated as CASSLNGGLVYNEQFF.

This chain links TRBV5-5 with TRBJ2-7; tentative D call: TRBD1 (6 bases). Germline loops: CDR1 SGHKS, CDR2 YYEKEE (reference sequence). The V and J ends lost 0 bases and 5 bases respectively, with 9 bases between them. This CDR3 is built from 13 residues. The CDR3 DNA follows: TGTGCCAGCAGCTTGGGGGCAGGGGACGAGCAGTACTTC. The encoded protein is CASSLGAGDEQYF.